The 13 T cell receptor beta chains reported below all come from one sample, sequenced in a study of identical twins. TCRdb itself ran the 5' RACE reads through MiXCR, one entry per CDR3 protein. The data hold 1.5 million to 2 million distinct CDR3 sequences, with about 31% observed a single time. The sequenced sample was cord blood. Receptors were obtained from a newborn girl in good health.

This clonotype was detected a few times. The rearrangement links TRBV2 to TRBJ2-1; D may be TRBD1 (5 bases). With 8 bases removed from V and 6 bases from J, the gap between germline ends came to 14 bases. Germline CDR1 and CDR2: SNHLY and FYNNEI. The CDR3 runs to 13 residues. The CDR3: CASWEPGSNEQFF. The CDR3 DNA reads TGTGCCAGCTGGGAACCAGGGTCCAATGAGCAGTTCTTC.

V gene TRBV28 combines with J gene TRBJ2-3; 8 bases are shared with TRBD1. The germline V gene encodes CDR1 MDHEN and CDR2 SYDVKM. The CDR3 length is 14 residues. After removal of 3 bases from V and 4 bases from J, the junction contained 3 bases not matched to a gene. CDR3 sequence reads: CASSFRGPSDTQYF. The CDR3 nucleotides read TGTGCCAGCAGTTTCAGGGGGCCTTCAGATACGCAGTATTTT.

The V gene is TRBV7-9, the J gene TRBJ1-2, with no clear D. The CDR3 consists of 13 residues. V lost 5 bases and J lost 3, with 10 bases in between. Germline CDR1 reads SEHNR; CDR2 reads FQNEAQ (reference sequence). This chain's CDR3 is CASSPTEDYGYTF. CDR3 coding DNA: TGTGCCAGCAGCCCTACAGAGGACTATGGCTACACCTTC.

This clonotype came up a few times. Written as DNA, the CDR3 is TGCAGCGTTGAAGTCGGAGGGGGGAAACTGTTTTTT. Translating gives CSVEVGGGKLFF. The chain recombines TRBV29-1 with TRBJ1-4; maybe TRBD1 (6 bases). V gave up 1 base and J gave up 11 bases, with 11 bases separating them. This CDR3 spans 12 amino acids. CDR1 SQVTM and CDR2 ANQGSEA come from the germline V gene.

This clonotype was picked up a small number of times. The rearrangement uses TRBV3-1 and TRBJ2-5; maybe TRBD2 (6 bases). This CDR3 spans 14 amino acids. Germline values: CDR1 LGHDT, CDR2 YNNKEL (reference sequence). Between the trimmed V and J ends, which lost 1 base and 11 bases, there was a span of 17 bases. DNA for the CDR3: TGTGCCAGCAGCCAAGGGAGGGTCTACAATGAGCAGTACTTC. Protein product: CASSQGRVYNEQYF.

J is TRBJ2-7 and V is TRBV5-1; weak D call: TRBD1 (6 bases). The germline CDR1 and CDR2 sequences are SGHRS and YFSETQ. CDR3 size: 15 residues. V dropped 4 bases and J dropped 3 bases, with 17 bases sitting between them. The CDR3 coding sequence is TGCGCCAGCAGCCTCTCCGGGACACCCCTCTACGAGCAGTACTTC. Protein: CASSLSGTPLYEQYF.

This clonotype was detected once. V gene TRBV6-5 combines with J gene TRBJ1-6; D is unresolved. Between the trimmed V and J ends, which lost 2 bases and 11 bases, there was a span of 19 bases. This CDR3 is 16 amino acids long. Germline lookup yields CDR1 MNHEY and CDR2 SVGAGI. This CDR3 is CASSYLSGSGNPPLHF. CDR3 in DNA: TGTGCCAGCAGTTACCTCTCCGGGTCGGGGAATCCACCCCTCCACTTT.

The sample holds a few counts of this clonotype. The rearrangement links TRBV2 to TRBJ2-5; no reliable D call. The J call may be faulty, since TRBJ2-7 better matches the DNA end. The germline V gene encodes CDR1 SNHLY and CDR2 FYNNEI. This CDR3 comprises 15 residues. The CDR3 reads CASSHEWGDSYEQYF. CDR3 bases: TGTGCCAGCAGTCACGAATGGGGTGACTCCTACGAGCAGTACTTC.

This clonotype occurred a few times. The chain combines TRBV29-1 with TRBJ2-3, with D possibly TRBD2 on 5 matching bases. Trimming removed 2 bases at V and 5 bases at J, with 8 bases between. The germline gives CDR1 SQVTM, CDR2 ANQGSEA. The CDR3 totals 12 residues. The CDR3 DNA sequence: TGCAGCGTTGAAACGAGGGTAGATACGCAGTATTTT. Translating gives CSVETRVDTQYF.

The V call is TRBV6-5, the J call TRBJ2-1; 9 bases match TRBD2. This CDR3 comprises 13 residues. J lost 10 bases, V lost 6 bases, and 7 bases had no gene match. In germline, CDR1 is MNHEY, CDR2 SVGAGI. The CDR3 sequence: CASRRLAGSEQFF. CDR3 DNA: TGTGCCAGCAGGAGGCTAGCGGGAAGCGAGCAGTTCTTC.

Concerning this clonotype itself: The junction departs from germline at one end; a sequencing error may be responsible. V gene TRBV7-8 combines with J gene TRBJ2-3; 13 positions match TRBD2. This CDR3 has 16 amino acids. The germline gives CDR1 SGHVS, CDR2 FQNEAQ. CDR3 in amino acids: CAGSIPLAGGTDTQYF. In nucleotides, the CDR3 is TGTGCCGGCAGCATACCACTAGCGGGAGGGACAGATACGCAGTATTTT. Combining the CDR3 with reference TRBV7-8 and TRBJ2-3 gives the whole variable domain GAGVSQSPRYKVAKRGQDVALRCDPISGHVSLFWYQQALGQGPEFLTYFQNEAQLDKSGLPSDRFFAERPEGSVSTLKIQRTQQEDSAVYLCAGSIPLAGGTDTQYFGPGTRLTVL.

This clonotype was observed a few times. The chain joins TRBV12-3 or TRBV12-4 to TRBJ2-3; 7 bases map to TRBD2. The CDR3 runs 16 residues. V dropped 6 bases and J dropped 0; count of bases not matched to a gene: 9. CDR3 DNA: TGTGCCAGCAGCCCGAAGCGGGGACCTAGCACAGATACGCAGTATTTT. Its translation: CASSPKRGPSTDTQYF.

This clonotype appeared a few times. V usage is TRBV10-1 and J usage is TRBJ2-7; a weak D match, TRBD2 (5 bases). The CDR3 is 13 amino acids. The germline V and J ends were trimmed by 2 bases and 6 bases, with 11 bases remaining between them. Germline V gives CDR1 WNHNN, CDR2 SYGVQD (reference sequence). The CDR3 sequence: CASSERTEGEQYF. The DNA for the CDR3 is TGCGCCAGCAGTGAGAGAACAGAGGGCGAGCAGTACTTC.